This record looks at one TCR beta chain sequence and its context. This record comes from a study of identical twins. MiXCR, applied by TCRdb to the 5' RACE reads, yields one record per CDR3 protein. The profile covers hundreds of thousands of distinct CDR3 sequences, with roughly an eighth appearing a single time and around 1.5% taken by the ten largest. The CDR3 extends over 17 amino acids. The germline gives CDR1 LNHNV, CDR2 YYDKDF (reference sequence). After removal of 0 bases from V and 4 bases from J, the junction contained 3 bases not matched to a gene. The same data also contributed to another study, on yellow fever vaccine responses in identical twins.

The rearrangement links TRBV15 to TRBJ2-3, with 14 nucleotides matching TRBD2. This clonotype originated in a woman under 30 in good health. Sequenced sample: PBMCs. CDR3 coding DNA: TGTGCCACCAGCAGAGATTGGGGACTAGCGGGAGCAGATACGCAGTATTTT. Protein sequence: CATSRDWGLAGADTQYF.